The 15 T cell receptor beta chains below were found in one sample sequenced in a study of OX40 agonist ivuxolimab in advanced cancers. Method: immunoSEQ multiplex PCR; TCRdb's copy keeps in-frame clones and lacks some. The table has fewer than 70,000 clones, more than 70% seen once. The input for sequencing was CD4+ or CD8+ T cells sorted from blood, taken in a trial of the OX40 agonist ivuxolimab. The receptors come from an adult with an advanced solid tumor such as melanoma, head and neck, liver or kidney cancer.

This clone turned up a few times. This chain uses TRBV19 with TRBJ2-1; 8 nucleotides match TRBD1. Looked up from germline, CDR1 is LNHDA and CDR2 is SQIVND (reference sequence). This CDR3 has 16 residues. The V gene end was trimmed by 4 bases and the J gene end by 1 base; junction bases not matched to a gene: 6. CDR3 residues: CASSRGQGGSYNEQFF. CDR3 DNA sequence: TGTGCCAGTAGTAGAGGACAGGGTGGGTCCTACAATGAGCAGTTCTTC.

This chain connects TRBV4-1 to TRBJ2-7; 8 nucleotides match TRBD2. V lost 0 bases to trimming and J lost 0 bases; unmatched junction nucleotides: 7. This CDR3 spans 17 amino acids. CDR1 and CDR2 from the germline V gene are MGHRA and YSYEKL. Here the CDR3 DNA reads TGCGCCAGCAGCCAAGATCCCCAGCGGGGGACCTCCTACGAGCAGTACTTC. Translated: CASSQDPQRGTSYEQYF.

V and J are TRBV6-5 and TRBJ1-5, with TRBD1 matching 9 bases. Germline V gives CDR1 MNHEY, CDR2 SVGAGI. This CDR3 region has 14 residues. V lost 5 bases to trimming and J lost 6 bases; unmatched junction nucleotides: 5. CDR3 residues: CASSIQGAVQPQHF. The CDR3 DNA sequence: TGTGCCAGCAGTATACAGGGGGCGGTTCAGCCCCAGCATTTT.

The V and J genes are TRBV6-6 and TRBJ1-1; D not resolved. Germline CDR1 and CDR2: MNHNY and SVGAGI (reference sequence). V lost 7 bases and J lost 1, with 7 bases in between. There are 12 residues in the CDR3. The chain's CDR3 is CASMQENTEAFF. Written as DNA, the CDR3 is TGTGCCAGCATGCAGGAGAACACTGAAGCTTTCTTT.

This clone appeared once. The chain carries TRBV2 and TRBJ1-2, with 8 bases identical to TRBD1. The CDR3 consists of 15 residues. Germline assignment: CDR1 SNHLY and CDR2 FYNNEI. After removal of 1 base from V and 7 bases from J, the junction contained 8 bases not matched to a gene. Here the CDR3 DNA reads TGTGCCAGCAGTGAAGGGGCAGGGGGCTACCGTGGCTACACCTTC. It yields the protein CASSEGAGGYRGYTF. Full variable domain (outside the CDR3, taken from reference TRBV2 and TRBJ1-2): EPEVTQTPSHQVTQMGQEVILRCVPISNHLYFYWYRQILGQKVEFLVSFYNNEISEKSEIFDDQFSVERPDGSNFTLKIRSTKLEDSAMYFCASSEGAGGYRGYTFGSGTRLTVV.

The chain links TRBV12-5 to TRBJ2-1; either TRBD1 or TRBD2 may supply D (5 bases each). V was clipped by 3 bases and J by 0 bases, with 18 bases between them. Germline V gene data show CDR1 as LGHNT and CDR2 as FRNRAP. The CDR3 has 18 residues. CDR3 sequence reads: CASGLFLGGHSSYNEQFF. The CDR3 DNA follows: TGTGCTAGTGGTTTATTCCTAGGAGGACACAGCTCCTACAATGAGCAGTTCTTC.

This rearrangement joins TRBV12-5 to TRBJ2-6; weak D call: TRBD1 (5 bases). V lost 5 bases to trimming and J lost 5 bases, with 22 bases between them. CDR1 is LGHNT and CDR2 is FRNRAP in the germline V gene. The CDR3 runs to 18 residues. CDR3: CASGRQNAGQSRANVLTF. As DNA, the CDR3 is TGTGCTAGTGGTAGACAGAATGCAGGACAAAGTCGGGCCAACGTCCTGACTTTC.

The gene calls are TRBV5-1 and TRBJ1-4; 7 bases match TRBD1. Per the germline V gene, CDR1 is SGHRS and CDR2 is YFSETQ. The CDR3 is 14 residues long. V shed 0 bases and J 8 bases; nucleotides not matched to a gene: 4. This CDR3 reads CASSLARGSEKLFF. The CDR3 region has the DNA TGCGCCAGCAGCTTGGCCAGGGGGAGCGAAAAACTGTTTTTT. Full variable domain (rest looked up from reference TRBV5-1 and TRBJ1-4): KAGVTQTPRYLIKTRGQQVTLSCSPISGHRSVSWYQQTPGQGLQFLFEYFSETQRNKGNFPGRFSGRQFSNSRSEMNVSTLELGDSALYLCASSLARGSEKLFFGSGTQLSVL.

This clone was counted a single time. The CDR3 loop is CASSLRGGPSSYNEQFF. In DNA form, the CDR3 reads TGTGCCAGCAGCTTGCGGGGGGGCCCGAGCTCCTACAATGAGCAGTTCTTC. The gene calls are TRBV5-4 and TRBJ2-1; 8 bases agree with TRBD2. After removal of 1 base from V and 0 bases from J, the junction contained 6 bases not matched to a gene. CDR3 length: 17 residues. From germline, CDR1 is SGHNT and CDR2 YYREEE (reference sequence).

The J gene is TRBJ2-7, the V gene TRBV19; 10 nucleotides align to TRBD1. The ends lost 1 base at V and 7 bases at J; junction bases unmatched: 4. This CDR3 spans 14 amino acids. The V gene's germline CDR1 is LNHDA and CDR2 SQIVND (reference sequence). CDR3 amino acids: CASSIVGTGVEQYF. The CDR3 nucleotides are TGTGCCAGTAGTATAGTCGGGACAGGGGTTGAGCAGTACTTC.

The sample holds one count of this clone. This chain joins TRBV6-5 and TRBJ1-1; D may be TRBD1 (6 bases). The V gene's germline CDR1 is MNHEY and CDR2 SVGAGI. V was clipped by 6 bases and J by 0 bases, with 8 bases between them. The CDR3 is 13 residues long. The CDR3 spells CASRDSMNTEAFF. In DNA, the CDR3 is TGTGCCAGCAGGGACAGTATGAACACTGAAGCTTTCTTT.

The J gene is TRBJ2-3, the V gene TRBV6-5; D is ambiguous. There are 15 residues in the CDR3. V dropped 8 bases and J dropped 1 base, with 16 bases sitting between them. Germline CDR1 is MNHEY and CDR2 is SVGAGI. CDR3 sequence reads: CASRALRRGTDTQYF. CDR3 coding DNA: TGTGCCAGCCGGGCCCTTCGAAGGGGCACAGATACGCAGTATTTT.

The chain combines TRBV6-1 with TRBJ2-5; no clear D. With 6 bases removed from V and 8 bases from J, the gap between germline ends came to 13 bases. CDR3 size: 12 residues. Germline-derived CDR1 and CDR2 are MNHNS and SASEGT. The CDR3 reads CASSYSSDTQYF. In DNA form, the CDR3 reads TGTGCCAGCAGCTACAGTTCGGATACCCAGTACTTC.

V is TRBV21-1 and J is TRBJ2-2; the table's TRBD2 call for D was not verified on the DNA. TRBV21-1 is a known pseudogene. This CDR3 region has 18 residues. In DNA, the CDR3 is TGTGCCAGCAGCCCAAAGAGATCGGGGGGCGCGAACACCGGGGAGCTGTTTTTT. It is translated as CASSPKRSGGANTGELFF.

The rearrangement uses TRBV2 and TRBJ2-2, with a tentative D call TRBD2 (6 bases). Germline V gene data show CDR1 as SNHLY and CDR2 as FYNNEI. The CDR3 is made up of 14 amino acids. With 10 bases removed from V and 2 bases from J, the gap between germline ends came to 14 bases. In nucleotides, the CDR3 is TGTGCCAACAAGCAGGGACTCAACACCGGGGAGCTGTTTTTT. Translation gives CANKQGLNTGELFF.